Presented here are 24 T cell receptor beta chains from one specimen sequenced in a study of blood T cell repertoires in COVID-19. TCRdb's copy holds only in-frame clones and misses some; the assay was immunoSEQ multiplex PCR. The table records fewer than 120,000 clones, 60% to 80% of them present only once. The sequenced sample was peripheral blood. These TCRs come from a woman of 80 years or more with active or convalescent COVID-19.

The J gene is TRBJ1-2, the V gene TRBV5-4; possibly TRBD1 for D (5 bases). The CDR3 covers 15 residues. Germline assignment: CDR1 SGHNT and CDR2 YYREEE (reference sequence). V lost 4 bases, J lost 0 bases, and 13 bases lay in between. The DNA for the CDR3 is TGTGCCAGCAGCGTTGAGACAGAAGCTAACTATGGCTACACCTTC. It translates to CASSVETEANYGYTF.

The V and J genes are TRBV29-1 and TRBJ1-1; the match to TRBD1 covers 8 bases. Losses at the gene ends were 5 bases for V and 4 bases for J; bases not matched to a gene: 9. The CDR3 length is 14 residues. CDR1 SQVTM and CDR2 ANQGSEA come from the germline V gene. This CDR3 reads CSVYTGQGGTEAFF. CDR3 nucleotide sequence: TGCAGCGTTTACACTGGACAGGGCGGCACTGAAGCTTTCTTT.

The V call is TRBV12-3 or TRBV12-4, the J call TRBJ1-1; tentative D call: TRBD1 (6 bases). V lost 1 base and J lost 4, with 7 bases in between. The CDR3 has 13 amino acids. The CDR3 nucleotides are TGTGCCAGCAGTTTAGAAGGGGGCACTGAAGCTTTCTTT. Amino acids: CASSLEGGTEAFF.

The sample holds a few counts of this clone. The rearrangement links TRBV6-4 to TRBJ2-3, with D possibly matching TRBD2 (6 bases). Germline CDR1 reads MRHNA; CDR2 reads SNTAGT. Trimming cost V 3 bases and J 0 bases, with 10 bases left between them. The CDR3 is 15 amino acids. The CDR3 region is CASSEVSGSTDTQYF. The CDR3 nucleotides are TGTGCCAGCAGTGAGGTTAGCGGTAGCACAGATACGCAGTATTTT.

The rearrangement links TRBV4-2 to TRBJ1-5; D gene unclear. This CDR3 contains 13 residues. CDR1 is LGHNA, CDR2 YNFKEQ, per germline. V was clipped by 0 bases and J by 4 bases, with 4 bases between them. As DNA, the CDR3 is TGTGCCAGCAGCCAAGACCTGAATCAGCCCCAGCATTTT. It translates to CASSQDLNQPQHF.

V gene TRBV4-3 combines with J gene TRBJ2-7; 13 bases map to TRBD2. V trimming: 4 bases; J trimming: 3 bases; junction bases outside the gene matches: 3. Germline CDR1 and CDR2: LGHNA and YSLEER. There are 15 residues in the CDR3. CDR3 residues: CASSRGLAGDYEQYF. The CDR3 DNA reads TGCGCCAGCAGCCGAGGACTAGCGGGAGACTACGAGCAGTACTTC.

This clone was counted between two and nine times. The chain combines TRBV19 with TRBJ2-7; 7 positions agree with TRBD1. V trimming: 5 bases; J trimming: 2 bases; junction bases outside the gene matches: 6. Germline V CDR1 and CDR2: LNHDA, SQIVND (reference sequence). The CDR3 covers 14 residues. As DNA, the CDR3 is TGTGCCAGTAGTTTCGGGACAGCCGCCTACGAGCAGTACTTC. Its protein product is CASSFGTAAYEQYF.

The V call is TRBV7-2, the J call TRBJ2-1; TRBD2 agrees at 15 bases. Germline CDR1 and CDR2: SGHTA and FQGNSA. The CDR3 consists of 18 residues. V shed 1 base, J shed 5 bases, and the junction held 6 bases outside the gene matches. CDR3 sequence reads: CASSLEGTSGRYHNEQFF. The DNA of the CDR3 is TGTGCCAGCAGCTTAGAGGGGACTAGCGGGAGGTACCACAATGAGCAGTTCTTC.

This chain links TRBV3-1 (or the pseudogene TRBV3-2) with TRBJ2-5, with 8 nucleotides matching TRBD1. The germline gives CDR1 LGHDT, CDR2 YNNKEL (reference sequence). With V trimmed by 3 bases and J by 4 bases, 4 bases remained unmatched. This CDR3 contains 14 residues. The CDR3 loop reads CASSQTGAGETQYF. The CDR3 region has the DNA TGTGCCAGCAGCCAGACAGGGGCCGGAGAGACCCAGTACTTC.

The chain carries TRBV15 and TRBJ2-1; 8 positions agree with TRBD2. From germline, CDR1 is LNHNV and CDR2 YYDKDF (reference sequence). The trim removed 0 bases at V and 7 bases at J, leaving 11 bases unmatched. This CDR3 region has 17 residues. CDR3 region: CATSRDPGLVLINEQFF. Here the CDR3 DNA reads TGTGCCACCAGCAGAGACCCGGGACTAGTGCTAATTAATGAGCAGTTCTTC. The full variable domain, with the rest looked up from reference TRBV15 and TRBJ2-1, is DAMVIQNPRYQVTQFGKPVTLSCSQTLNHNVMYWYQQKSSQAPKLLFHYYDKDFNNEADTPDNFQSRRPNTSFCFLDIRSPGLGDTAMYLCATSRDPGLVLINEQFFGPGTRLTVL.

The sample holds a few counts of this clone. The rearrangement joins TRBV27 to TRBJ2-7; 7 bases are a match to TRBD2. Trimming removed 6 bases from V and 2 bases from J; junction bases left unmatched: 13. CDR1 is MNHEY and CDR2 is SMNVEV in the germline V gene (reference sequence). The CDR3 runs 16 residues. CDR3 sequence: CASSLRTRSSTYEQYF. Here the CDR3 DNA reads TGTGCCAGCAGCCTAAGGACTAGAAGCAGCACCTACGAGCAGTACTTC.

The chain joins TRBV7-2 to TRBJ2-7; 7 bases fit TRBD1. Germline-derived CDR1 and CDR2 are SGHTA and FQGNSA. There are 15 residues in the CDR3. Trimming at V came to 5 bases and at J to 1 base, leaving 8 bases not matched to a gene. This chain's CDR3 is CASSRSGTESYEQYF. The CDR3 DNA follows: TGTGCCAGCAGCCGCTCCGGGACAGAGTCCTACGAGCAGTACTTC.

J is TRBJ2-1 and V is TRBV4-3, with 13 bases matching TRBD2. With 3 bases clipped from V and 8 bases from J, the junction kept 7 bases outside the gene matches. Germline V gene lookup returns CDR1 LGHNA and CDR2 YSLEER. The CDR3 is made up of 16 amino acids. This CDR3 reads CASSQQGTSGEDEQFF. CDR3 bases: TGCGCCAGCAGCCAGCAGGGGACTAGCGGGGAGGATGAGCAGTTCTTC.

The rearrangement links TRBV5-1 to TRBJ2-7; 11 bases agree with TRBD2. The CDR3 runs 14 residues. Trimming at V came to 5 bases and at J to 3 bases, leaving 4 bases not matched to a gene. Per the germline V gene, CDR1 is SGHRS and CDR2 is YFSETQ. The CDR3, as DNA: TGCGCCAGCAGAACCGGGACTAGCGGCTACGAGCAGTACTTC. Protein: CASRTGTSGYEQYF.

This chain uses TRBV18 with TRBJ2-7; a weak D match, TRBD1 (6 bases). V shed 3 bases and J shed 7 bases, with 16 bases lying between them. The length of the CDR3 is 14 residues. Germline values: CDR1 KGHSH, CDR2 LQKENI. DNA for the CDR3: TGTGCCAGCTCACCGACAGGCACTTCGGAAGAGCAGTACTTC. Its translation: CASSPTGTSEEQYF.

In this sample, this clone turned up once. The chain couples TRBV7-2 to TRBJ2-1; 11 positions agree with TRBD2. V lost 3 bases and J lost 14; bases outside the gene matches: 9. The CDR3 loop spans 14 amino acids. From germline, CDR1 is SGHTA and CDR2 FQGNSA. Written as DNA, the CDR3 is TGTGCCAGCAGCTTCCAGACTAGCGGGGTCCAAAAGTTCTTC. Its protein is CASSFQTSGVQKFF.

The chain joins TRBV7-2 to TRBJ1-3; D uncertain. The CDR3 length is 14 residues. Trimming pared 4 bases from V and 0 bases from J, leaving 7 bases between. Germline values: CDR1 SGHTA, CDR2 FQGNSA. Written as DNA, the CDR3 is TGTGCCAGCAGCTGGGCCCCCTCTGGAAACACCATATATTTT. Protein product: CASSWAPSGNTIYF.

The chain is built from TRBV18 and TRBJ2-5, with 8 bases aligning to TRBD2. With 3 bases clipped from V and 3 bases from J, the junction kept 3 bases outside the gene matches. The CDR3 is made up of 14 amino acids. CDR1 and CDR2 (germline): KGHSH, LQKENI. For the CDR3, the DNA is TGTGCCAGCTCACCGGGACTAGTGGAAGAGACCCAGTACTTC. Protein: CASSPGLVEETQYF.

This chain links TRBV3-1 (or the pseudogene TRBV3-2) with TRBJ2-7; D possibly corresponds to TRBD1 (5 bases). The CDR3 covers 15 residues. Germline assignment: CDR1 LGHDT and CDR2 YNNKEL (reference sequence). Trimming took 3 bases from V and 5 from J, leaving 17 bases between them. The CDR3: CASSHRAPLRDEQYF. The CDR3 region has the DNA TGTGCCAGCAGCCACCGGGCTCCCCTCAGGGACGAGCAGTACTTC.

The chain couples TRBV19 to TRBJ2-1, with D possibly TRBD2 on 6 matching bases. This CDR3 is 13 amino acids long. V dropped 9 bases and J dropped 5 bases, with 14 bases sitting between them. CDR1 is LNHDA, CDR2 SQIVND, per germline (reference sequence). CDR3 in DNA: TGTGCCAGCGATCCGGGACTTAACAATGAGCAGTTCTTC. Amino acids: CASDPGLNNEQFF.

The chain joins TRBV5-1 to TRBJ1-6, with D perhaps matching TRBD1 (6 bases). Germline lookup yields CDR1 SGHRS and CDR2 YFSETQ. This CDR3 is 16 amino acids long. Trimming removed 0 bases at V and 10 bases at J, with 17 bases between. CDR3: CASSLAGALWGSPLHF. The CDR3 nucleotides read TGCGCCAGCAGCTTGGCAGGGGCCCTTTGGGGATCACCCCTCCACTTT.

The CDR3 DNA reads as TGCAGCGGCAGGTCTAATGAAAAACTGTTTTTT. It yields the protein CSGRSNEKLFF. The genes are TRBV29-1 and TRBJ1-4; D ambiguous. V lost 7 bases and J 3 bases, leaving 6 bases between the germline ends. Germline values: CDR1 SQVTM, CDR2 ANQGSEA. This CDR3 comprises 11 residues.

This chain connects TRBV19 to TRBJ1-1; weak D call: TRBD1 (5 bases). Trimming took 3 bases from V and 4 from J, leaving 12 bases between them. The CDR3 has 14 amino acids. CDR1 and CDR2 (germline): LNHDA, SQIVND (reference sequence). CDR3 in DNA: TGTGCCAGTAGTATGGGGGAGGAGGTCACTGAAGCTTTCTTT. This encodes CASSMGEEVTEAFF.

This chain uses TRBV5-5 with TRBJ1-1; possible D gene TRBD1, 5 bases. CDR1 and CDR2 from the germline V gene are SGHKS and YYEKEE (reference sequence). The CDR3 has 15 amino acids. The V gene lost 1 base and the J gene lost 1 base, with 11 bases spanning the gap. The CDR3 protein is CASSLLFGGNTEAFF. Written as DNA, the CDR3 is TGTGCCAGCAGCTTGTTGTTCGGGGGGAACACTGAAGCTTTCTTT.